The 24 T cell receptor beta chains given below trace back to one sample, sequenced in a study of blood T cell repertoires in COVID-19. Sequencing was performed with immunoSEQ multiplex PCR; in TCRdb, only in-frame clones are kept and a portion is missing. Here the sample spans over 40,000 clones, approximately 84% being singletons. The material sequenced was peripheral blood. Receptors were obtained from a human donor in a cohort sampled during active COVID-19.

CDR3 nucleotides: TGTGCCAGCAGTTTGGCGGCCGTTTTTATCACTGAAGCTTTCTTT. This gives the protein CASSLAAVFITEAFF. V usage is TRBV6-2 or TRBV6-3 and J usage is TRBJ1-1, with D unclear. The CDR3 is made up of 15 amino acids. V was cut by 4 bases and J by 4 bases, with 16 bases left in between. Germline loops: CDR1 MNHEY, CDR2 SVGEGT.

The chain has TRBV5-4 and TRBJ2-1; possibly TRBD2 for D (5 bases). V lost 5 bases and J 4 bases, leaving 10 bases between the germline ends. The CDR3 consists of 13 residues. Germline V gene lookup returns CDR1 SGHNT and CDR2 YYREEE (reference sequence). The CDR3 reads CASSPDSYNEQFF. The CDR3 coding sequence is TGTGCCAGCAGTCCGGACTCTTACAATGAGCAGTTCTTC.

The chain carries TRBV5-1 and TRBJ2-6; 11 bases map to TRBD1. The V gene's germline CDR1 is SGHRS and CDR2 YFSETQ. V was pared by 3 bases and J by 0 bases, with 8 bases of the junction left unmatched. The CDR3 contains 19 residues. The CDR3 is CASSSRRTGGNSGANVLTF. The CDR3 DNA sequence: TGCGCCAGCAGCTCGAGGAGGACAGGGGGCAACTCTGGGGCCAACGTCCTGACTTTC.

The chain links TRBV19 to TRBJ2-1, with TRBD2 identical over 11 bases. Looked up from germline, CDR1 is LNHDA and CDR2 is SQIVND (reference sequence). J was trimmed by 8 bases and V by 6 bases; bases with no gene match: 9. There are 15 residues in the CDR3. This CDR3 is CASSTGTSGSHEQFF. CDR3 DNA sequence: TGTGCCAGTAGCACCGGGACTAGCGGATCCCATGAGCAGTTCTTC.

The chain carries TRBV11-2 and TRBJ2-2, with 7 bases aligning to TRBD1. Germline trimming cut 2 bases from V and 7 bases from J; bases unmatched to any gene: 16. Germline V gene data show CDR1 as SGHAT and CDR2 as FQNNGV. The CDR3 contains 18 residues. This CDR3 is CASSLRAEGAPLGGELFF. In nucleotides, the CDR3 is TGTGCCAGCAGCTTAAGGGCCGAGGGGGCGCCTCTTGGCGGGGAGCTGTTTTTT.

The V and J genes are TRBV2 and TRBJ2-3; D ambiguous. Germline V gene sequence: CDR1 SNHLY, CDR2 FYNNEI. Trimming stripped 2 bases from V and 4 bases from J, with 7 bases between. CDR3 length equals 13 residues. The CDR3 spells CASSENSADTQYF. CDR3 sequence (DNA): TGTGCCAGCAGTGAAAATTCGGCAGATACGCAGTATTTT.

V usage is TRBV30 and J usage is TRBJ2-1; the match to TRBD2 covers 7 bases. CDR1 is GTSNPN and CDR2 is SVGIG in the germline V gene (reference sequence). The CDR3 contains 14 residues. Trimming cost V 3 bases and J 3 bases; bases outside gene matches: 5. Written as DNA, the CDR3 is TGTGCCTGGAGCTTTAGCGGGTTCTACAATGAGCAGTTCTTC. This sequence encodes CAWSFSGFYNEQFF. Looking up the rest from reference TRBV30 and TRBJ2-1 gives the full variable domain: SQTIHQWPATLVQPVGSPLSLECTVEGTSNPNLYWYRQAAGRGLQLLFYSVGIGQISSEVPQNLSASRPQDRQFILSSKKLLLSDSGFYLCAWSFSGFYNEQFFGPGTRLTVL.

J is TRBJ2-3 and V is TRBV25-1; no clear D gene. The germline V gene has CDR1 MGHDK and CDR2 SYGVNS. The CDR3 spans 18 residues. Trimming removed 1 base at V and 1 base at J, with 18 bases between. CDR3 bases: TGTGCCAGCAGTGAATTCGACCCACCGGCGGTACGCACAGATACGCAGTATTTT. It yields the protein CASSEFDPPAVRTDTQYF.

The chain recombines TRBV3-1 (or the pseudogene TRBV3-2) with TRBJ2-7, with D perhaps matching TRBD2 (5 bases). Germline loops: CDR1 LGHDT, CDR2 YNNKEL (reference sequence). CDR3 length equals 14 residues. V lost 1 base and J lost 2, with 9 bases in between. The DNA of the CDR3 is TGTGCCAGCAGCCAAGTTGAGACTACCTACGAGCAGTACTTC. This encodes CASSQVETTYEQYF.

The chain recombines TRBV7-2 with TRBJ2-7, with D possibly matching TRBD1 (6 bases). CDR3 length: 15 residues. V lost 5 bases to trimming and J lost 4 bases, with 18 bases between them. Per the germline V gene, CDR1 is SGHTA and CDR2 is FQGNSA. The CDR3 reads CASSKAADRVYEQYF. CDR3 nucleotides: TGTGCCAGCAGCAAAGCGGCGGACAGAGTATACGAGCAGTACTTC.

The V and J genes are TRBV7-2 and TRBJ1-4, with 11 bases aligning to TRBD1. The CDR3 extends over 15 amino acids. Germline V gene lookup returns CDR1 SGHTA and CDR2 FQGNSA. J lost 7 bases, V lost 5 bases, and 6 bases had no gene match. CDR3 DNA sequence: TGTGCCAGCAGCCCCCGGGACAGGGGGGTTGAAAAACTGTTTTTT. Protein sequence: CASSPRDRGVEKLFF.

Comments on this clone: Other nucleotide sequences in the sample specify the same CDR3. V is TRBV10-3 and J is TRBJ1-1; D gene uncertain. The CDR3 extends over 15 amino acids. Germline CDR1 and CDR2: ENHRY and SYGVKD. With 0 bases removed from V and 5 bases from J, the gap between germline ends came to 13 bases. The CDR3 region is CAISESETRRTEAFF. In DNA, the CDR3 is TGTGCCATCAGTGAGTCTGAGACAAGGAGGACTGAAGCTTTCTTT.

The J gene is TRBJ2-5, the V gene TRBV7-9; 10 bases agree with TRBD2. V trimming: 7 bases; J trimming: 4 bases; junction bases outside the gene matches: 15. Germline V gene data show CDR1 as SEHNR and CDR2 as FQNEAQ (reference sequence). The CDR3 length is 17 residues. The chain's CDR3 is CASTESRERGGSETQYF. For the CDR3, the DNA is TGTGCCAGCACCGAATCGCGCGAGCGGGGGGGCTCAGAGACCCAGTACTTC.

The chain links TRBV19 to TRBJ2-1, with D maybe TRBD1 (5 bases). The V gene's germline CDR1 is LNHDA and CDR2 SQIVND (reference sequence). V was trimmed by 5 bases and J by 9 bases, leaving 23 bases between them. The CDR3 has 16 amino acids. In DNA form, the CDR3 reads TGTGCCAGTAGTGGCGTACTTGGGGCGCGAGTGGCTGAGCAGTTCTTC. It specifies CASSGVLGARVAEQFF.

V gene TRBV7-9 combines with J gene TRBJ2-7, with D possibly TRBD2 on 6 matching bases. Per germline, CDR1 SEHNR and CDR2 FQNEAQ (reference sequence). This CDR3 contains 13 residues. The V gene lost 8 bases and the J gene lost 3 bases, with 14 bases spanning the gap. In DNA form, the CDR3 reads TGTGCCAGCGGTGGGACTCCTTTCTACGAGCAGTACTTC. It translates to CASGGTPFYEQYF.

J is TRBJ2-3 and V is TRBV7-6; 16 positions agree with TRBD2. The CDR3 contains 17 residues. The V gene end was trimmed by 4 bases and the J gene end by 7 bases; junction bases not matched to a gene: 8. Germline V gene sequence: CDR1 SGHVS, CDR2 FNYEAQ. CDR3 sequence (DNA): TGTGCCAGCAGCTCGGGACTAGCGGGGGGGGTTGGAAATACGCAGTATTTT. As protein: CASSSGLAGGVGNTQYF.

This clone was recorded once. This chain uses TRBV5-1 with TRBJ2-1; 11 bases match TRBD1. The CDR3 consists of 16 residues. Germline assignment: CDR1 SGHRS and CDR2 YFSETQ. With 2 bases clipped from V and 6 bases from J, the junction kept 7 bases outside the gene matches. CDR3 DNA sequence: TGCGCCAGCAGCTTACCCTCCGGGACAGGGGGCAATGAGCAGTTCTTC. Translating it yields CASSLPSGTGGNEQFF.

The rearrangement uses TRBV9 and TRBJ2-1; 9 bases match TRBD2. Germline V gene data show CDR1 as SGDLS and CDR2 as YYNGEE. V was clipped by 4 bases and J by 5 bases; unmatched bases: 22. This CDR3 region has 20 residues. The CDR3 sequence: CASSQNKDGRAGGLNNEQFF. CDR3 nucleotide sequence: TGTGCCAGCAGCCAGAACAAGGACGGACGAGCGGGAGGCCTTAACAATGAGCAGTTCTTC. Full variable domain (missing parts from reference TRBV9 and TRBJ2-1): DSGVTQTPKHLITATGQRVTLRCSPRSGDLSVYWYQQSLDQGLQFLIQYYNGEERAKGNILERFSAQQFPDLHSELNLSSLELGDSALYFCASSQNKDGRAGGLNNEQFFGPGTRLTVL.

J is TRBJ2-4 and V is TRBV5-1, with TRBD1 as a possible D gene (6 bases). The CDR3 is made up of 14 amino acids. The ends were cut back, 4 bases at V and 4 bases at J, with 12 bases in the middle. CDR1 and CDR2 (germline): SGHRS, YFSETQ. This CDR3 reads CASSLSGAKNIQYF. The CDR3 DNA follows: TGCGCCAGCAGCCTCTCAGGGGCAAAAAACATTCAGTACTTC.

The V and J genes are TRBV27 and TRBJ2-2; a weak D match, TRBD2 (5 bases). The CDR3 is 16 amino acids. Trimming removed 8 bases at V and 4 bases at J, with 20 bases between. CDR1 is MNHEY, CDR2 SMNVEV, per germline (reference sequence). CDR3 loop: CASHTSGREITGELFF. In DNA form, the CDR3 reads TGTGCCAGCCATACCTCAGGTCGGGAAATCACCGGGGAGCTGTTTTTT.

This chain connects TRBV6-5 to TRBJ1-3, with a possible D match to TRBD1 (6 bases). The CDR3 runs 15 residues. V was shortened by 5 bases and J by 1 base, with 12 bases between the two germline ends. Per the germline V gene, CDR1 is MNHEY and CDR2 is SVGAGI. CDR3 coding DNA: TGTGCCAGCAGTCCAGGGCAGGGGTCTGGAAACACCATATATTTT. Residues: CASSPGQGSGNTIYF.

This clone was seen just once. CDR3 protein: CASSLDRNNEKLFF. The CDR3 DNA is TGTGCCAGCAGCCTCGACAGAAATAATGAAAAACTGTTTTTT. The chain combines TRBV6-5 with TRBJ1-4, with a weak D call TRBD1 (5 bases). This CDR3 has 14 amino acids. Trimming took off 6 bases at V and 4 bases at J, with 12 bases between the two ends. In germline, CDR1 is MNHEY, CDR2 SVGAGI.

The chain is built from TRBV1 and TRBJ1-1. TRBV1 is classified as a pseudogene. The CDR3 totals 13 residues. CDR3: CTSSPRDCGEAFF. The CDR3 DNA sequence: TGCACCAGCAGCCCGAGGGACTGCGGTGAAGCTTTCTTT.

This clone appeared a single time. The chain recombines TRBV18 with TRBJ2-2; TRBD2 matches at 13 bases. Germline values: CDR1 KGHSH, CDR2 LQKENI. Germline trimming cut 3 bases from V and 7 bases from J; bases unmatched to any gene: 5. The CDR3 consists of 16 residues. The CDR3: CASSPEGLAGRGELFF. DNA of the CDR3: TGTGCCAGCTCACCCGAGGGACTAGCGGGGCGCGGGGAGCTGTTTTTT.